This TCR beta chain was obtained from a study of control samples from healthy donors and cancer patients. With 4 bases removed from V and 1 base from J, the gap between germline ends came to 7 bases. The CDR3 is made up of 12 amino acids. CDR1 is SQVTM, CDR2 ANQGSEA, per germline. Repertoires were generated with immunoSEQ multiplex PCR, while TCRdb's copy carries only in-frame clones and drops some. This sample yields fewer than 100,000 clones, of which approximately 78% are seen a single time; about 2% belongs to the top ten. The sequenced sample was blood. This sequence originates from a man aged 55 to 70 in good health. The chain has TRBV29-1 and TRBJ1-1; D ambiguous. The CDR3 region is CSVGEGNTEAFF. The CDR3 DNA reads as TGCAGCGTTGGTGAGGGGAACACTGAAGCTTTCTTT.